These 12 T cell receptor beta chains originate from one sample sequenced in a study of blood T cell repertoires in COVID-19. TCRdb's table, derived via immunoSEQ multiplex PCR, lists solely in-frame clones and lacks some. The repertoire holds around 190,000 clones, with approximately 75% as singletons. The sample taken for sequencing was PBMCs or T cells enriched from blood (not recorded which). All receptors derive from a man aged 35 to 55 who had recovered from COVID-19.

The chain links TRBV5-1 to TRBJ2-4; TRBD1 aligns across 9 bases. The CDR3 contains 17 residues. CDR1 SGHRS and CDR2 YFSETQ come from the germline V gene. The V segment lost 0 bases and the J segment 3 bases; nucleotides outside the gene matches: 7. The CDR3 protein is CASSLAGTGRDKNIQYF. Written as DNA, the CDR3 is TGCGCCAGCAGCTTGGCGGGGACAGGGAGGGACAAAAACATTCAGTACTTC. Looking up the rest from reference TRBV5-1 and TRBJ2-4 gives the full variable domain: KAGVTQTPRYLIKTRGQQVTLSCSPISGHRSVSWYQQTPGQGLQFLFEYFSETQRNKGNFPGRFSGRQFSNSRSEMNVSTLELGDSALYLCASSLAGTGRDKNIQYFGAGTRLSVL.

J is TRBJ2-5 and V is TRBV5-4; TRBD2 matches at 7 bases. The CDR3 covers 16 residues. V lost 0 bases, J lost 0 bases, and 5 bases stayed unmatched. The germline CDR1 and CDR2 sequences are SGHNT and YYREEE (reference sequence). CDR3 nucleotides: TGTGCCAGCAGCTTGGAACGGGAGGCACACCAAGAGACCCAGTACTTC. Its protein is CASSLEREAHQETQYF. Together with reference TRBV5-4 and TRBJ2-5, the CDR3 gives the full variable domain: ETGVTQSPTHLIKTRGQQVTLRCSSQSGHNTVSWYQQALGQGPQFIFQYYREEENGRGNFPPRFSGLQFPNYSSELNVNALELDDSALYLCASSLEREAHQETQYFGPGTRLLVL.

The rearrangement uses TRBV5-1 and TRBJ2-5; no definite D call. Trimming pared 0 bases from V and 2 bases from J, leaving 11 bases between. This CDR3 has 15 amino acids. In germline, CDR1 is SGHRS, CDR2 YFSETQ. The CDR3 loop is CASSLGRGRQETQYF. The CDR3 coding sequence is TGCGCCAGCAGCTTGGGGAGAGGCAGACAAGAGACCCAGTACTTC.

The rearrangement uses TRBV4-1 and TRBJ2-7, with 8 positions matching TRBD1. Germline-derived CDR1 and CDR2 are MGHRA and YSYEKL. Trimming removed 3 bases from V and 5 bases from J; junction bases left unmatched: 9. The CDR3 sequence is 15 residues long. For the CDR3, the DNA is TGCGCCAGCAGCCACCTCTACAGGGGGACCCACGAGCAGTACTTC. This translates into CASSHLYRGTHEQYF.

In this sample, this clone turned up a few times. The genes are TRBV6-6 and TRBJ2-1; the D gene is possibly TRBD1 (6 bases). The CDR3 runs to 13 residues. Germline V lookup: CDR1 MNHNY, CDR2 SVGAGI (reference sequence). Trimming pared 2 bases from V and 7 bases from J, leaving 9 bases between. For the CDR3, the DNA is TGTGCCAGCAGTTACCGGACAGCAAATGAGCAGTTCTTC. Protein product: CASSYRTANEQFF.

The chain has TRBV4-1 and TRBJ2-3; 9 bases are shared with TRBD1. J gave up 7 bases and V 1 base, and 6 bases lay outside the gene matches. The germline gives CDR1 MGHRA, CDR2 YSYEKL. The CDR3 extends over 15 amino acids. The CDR3 bases are TGCGCCAGCAGCCAAGTTGGGACAGGGATAAATACGCAGTATTTT. Translating gives CASSQVGTGINTQYF.

The chain is built from TRBV2 and TRBJ1-2, with TRBD1 as a possible D gene (5 bases). The CDR3 totals 15 residues. V was pared by 3 bases and J by 3 bases, with 14 bases between. Per germline, CDR1 SNHLY and CDR2 FYNNEI. CDR3 sequence reads: CASSDLEGLDYGYTF. In DNA, the CDR3 is TGTGCCAGCAGTGATTTGGAGGGACTGGACTATGGCTACACCTTC.

The rearrangement joins TRBV4-2 to TRBJ2-1; 7 nucleotides match TRBD1. Trimming took 1 base from V and 5 from J; bases not matched to a gene: 8. The length of the CDR3 is 16 residues. The germline V gene has CDR1 LGHNA and CDR2 YNFKEQ. The CDR3 DNA is TGTGCCAGCAGCCAAGCCGACAGGGCCAAACACAATGAGCAGTTCTTC. Translated: CASSQADRAKHNEQFF.

The chain uses TRBV7-3 and TRBJ2-1; D ambiguous. Trimming removed 1 base at V and 5 bases at J, with 6 bases between. CDR1 is SGHTA, CDR2 FQGTGA, per germline. There are 13 residues in the CDR3. The chain's CDR3 is CASSLIADNEQFF. The CDR3 nucleotides read TGTGCCAGCAGCTTAATTGCGGACAATGAGCAGTTCTTC.

The chain links TRBV12-3 or TRBV12-4 to TRBJ1-1; possibly TRBD1 for D (5 bases). Deletions cut 2 bases from V and 8 bases from J, with 9 bases between. The CDR3 covers 12 residues. The CDR3 spells CASSLRYREAFF. The CDR3 bases are TGTGCCAGCAGTTTAAGATACAGGGAAGCTTTCTTT.

The chain joins TRBV19 to TRBJ1-3; the D gene is possibly TRBD1 (5 bases). Trimming took off 7 bases at V and 0 bases at J, with 16 bases between the two ends. This CDR3 has 16 amino acids. Germline CDR1 and CDR2: LNHDA and SQIVND (reference sequence). In DNA form, the CDR3 reads TGTGCCAGTACCTACTGGGGGGACTACTCTGGAAACACCATATATTTT. Translation gives CASTYWGDYSGNTIYF. The whole variable domain, filled in from reference TRBV19 and TRBJ1-3, reads DGGITQSPKYLFRKEGQNVTLSCEQNLNHDAMYWYRQDPGQGLRLIYYSQIVNDFQKGDIAEGYSVSREKKESFPLTVTSAQKNPTAFYLCASTYWGDYSGNTIYFGEGSWLTVV.

The chain combines TRBV5-5 with TRBJ2-1; a possible D gene is TRBD1 (5 bases). The CDR3 totals 13 residues. The germline V gene has CDR1 SGHKS and CDR2 YYEKEE (reference sequence). V lost 0 bases, J lost 14 bases, and 15 bases lay in between. This CDR3 is CASSLVVRQGEFF. Here the CDR3 DNA reads TGTGCCAGCAGCTTGGTGGTAAGGCAGGGTGAGTTCTTC.